The clone carrying this T cell receptor beta chain was seen once. With V trimmed by 0 bases and J by 2 bases, 2 bases remained unmatched. Germline-derived CDR1 and CDR2 are KGHSH and LQKENI. CDR3 length: 16 residues. The sample belongs to a study of blood T cell repertoires in COVID-19. Across the whole study: Material from acute and convalescent COVID-19 was sourced from the United States, Italy and Spain. The cDNA or gDNA used as material had been derived from T cells, B-cell-depleted T cells, or PBMCs.

In the original analysis: The assay estimated nucleated cells by amplifying reference gene primers. Sequencing was performed with immunoSEQ multiplex PCR; in TCRdb, only in-frame clones are kept and a portion is missing. V, J and clone size were drawn from that table, and D and trimming were deduced from the DNA. The sample carries about 38,000 clones, around 87% recorded once. The chain uses TRBV18 and TRBJ2-1; 9 positions agree with TRBD2. The receptor's source is a man aged 50 to 59 with active or convalescent COVID-19. The sequencing input was peripheral blood. This CDR3 reads CASSPPAGGAYNEQFF. In nucleotides, the CDR3 is TGTGCCAGCTCACCACCGGCGGGAGGGGCCTACAATGAGCAGTTCTTC.